The 19 T cell receptor beta chains reported below all come from one sample, sequenced in a study of CD8 T cells in ankylosing spondylitis. TCRdb reprocessed the 5' RACE reads with MiXCR, giving one entry per CDR3 protein. The sample lists around 100,000 distinct CDR3 sequences, just under 9% occurring once. Whole-study results and caveats: Ankylosing spondylitis blood seemed to carry a telltale TCR beta motif made of seven or eight highly homologous variants.

These TCRs' antigens remain unknown. The sequenced material came from blood, either unsorted or a sorted T cell fraction (not recorded which). The origin of the receptors is a male donor with ankylosing spondylitis.

The chain has TRBV10-2 and TRBJ1-6; possibly TRBD1 for D (5 bases). Germline CDR1 is WSHSY and CDR2 is SAAADI. CDR3 length: 14 amino acids. Trimming removed 4 bases from V and 7 bases from J, with 11 bases in between. Here the CDR3 DNA reads TGCGCCAGCAGTGTTGAGGGGAGGAATTCACCCCTCCACTTT. This sequence encodes CASSVEGRNSPLHF.

This clonotype appeared a few times. The chain couples TRBV5-6 to TRBJ2-1, with D hard to call. V was clipped by 2 bases and J by 9 bases, with 15 bases between them. Germline lookup yields CDR1 SGHDT and CDR2 YYEEEE. This CDR3 has 14 amino acids. The CDR3 DNA reads TGTGCCAGCAGCTTTTCGGCGGTAAGAGGTGAGCAGTTCTTC. This translates into CASSFSAVRGEQFF.

This clonotype occurred many times. The V gene is TRBV13, the J gene TRBJ2-7; 8 bases line up with TRBD2. The CDR3 has 14 residues. The V gene end was trimmed by 4 bases and the J gene end by 7 bases; junction bases not matched to a gene: 9. Per germline, CDR1 PRHDT and CDR2 FYEKMQ (reference sequence). The CDR3 DNA sequence: TGTGCCAGCAGCTCATTCGGGACTAGAGAAGAGCAGTACGTC. This sequence encodes CASSSFGTREEQYV.

This clonotype came up a few times. V is TRBV5-5 and J is TRBJ2-6; 10 bases align to TRBD2. Germline CDR1 reads SGHKS; CDR2 reads YYEKEE (reference sequence). The trim removed 1 base at V and 0 bases at J, leaving 4 bases unmatched. This CDR3 is built from 18 residues. This chain's CDR3 is CASSLQLAGHSGANVLTF. The CDR3 DNA reads as TGTGCCAGCAGCTTGCAACTAGCGGGGCACTCTGGGGCCAACGTCCTGACTTTC.

This chain connects TRBV5-5 to TRBJ2-7; D unclear. CDR1 is SGHKS, CDR2 YYEKEE, per germline (reference sequence). The CDR3 runs 11 residues. Trimming shortened V by 7 bases and J by 4 bases, and 9 bases separated the two germline ends. CDR3 sequence reads: CASGWGYEQYF. The DNA for the CDR3 is TGTGCCAGCGGATGGGGATACGAGCAGTACTTC.

This clonotype has a count of ten or more. The chain recombines TRBV27 with TRBJ2-2, with 11 bases matching TRBD1. V shed 9 bases, J shed 7 bases, and the junction held 4 bases outside the gene matches. CDR3 length: 13 amino acids. In germline, CDR1 is MNHEY, CDR2 SMNVEV (reference sequence). CDR3 region: CASGTGGIGELFF. CDR3 coding DNA: TGTGCCAGTGGGACAGGGGGAATCGGGGAGCTGTTTTTT.

The rearrangement uses TRBV27 and TRBJ2-3; the D gene could be TRBD1 or TRBD2 (5 bases each). Germline V gene lookup returns CDR1 MNHEY and CDR2 SMNVEV (reference sequence). Trimming left V 8 bases short and J 7 bases short, with 28 bases between. This CDR3 has 17 amino acids. CDR3: CASGGPLGGTALHTQYF. The CDR3 bases are TGTGCCAGCGGAGGCCCCCTTGGGGGTACGGCCTTGCATACGCAGTATTTT.

The chain joins TRBV7-9 to TRBJ1-2, with D perhaps TRBD1 (5 bases). V was pared by 2 bases and J by 4 bases, with 14 bases between. The CDR3 has 15 amino acids. Germline CDR1 and CDR2: SEHNR and FQNEAQ (reference sequence). DNA for the CDR3: TGTGCCAGCAGCTTAATATCCAGGGATAGCTATGGCTACACCTTC. This translates into CASSLISRDSYGYTF. The full variable domain, completed using reference TRBV7-9 and TRBJ1-2, is DTGVSQNPRHKITKRGQNVTFRCDPISEHNRLYWYRQTLGQGPEFLTYFQNEAQLEKSRLLSDRFSAERPKGSFSTLEIQRTEQGDSAMYLCASSLISRDSYGYTFGSGTRLTVV.

The J gene is TRBJ2-7, the V gene TRBV7-9, with D uncertain. The V end lost 3 bases, the J end lost 0 bases, and 9 bases lay between the germline ends. Germline CDR1 SEHNR, CDR2 FQNEAQ (reference sequence). This CDR3 comprises 14 residues. DNA for the CDR3: TGTGCCAGCAGCTTCTCTCCTAGCTCCTACGAGCAGTACTTC. Protein sequence: CASSFSPSSYEQYF.

This clonotype showed up many times. This sequence joins TRBV5-1 and TRBJ2-7, with D perhaps matching TRBD2 (5 bases). The CDR3 is made up of 14 amino acids. Looked up from germline, CDR1 is SGHRS and CDR2 is YFSETQ. V was shortened by 0 bases and J by 3 bases, with 10 bases between the two germline ends. The CDR3 protein is CASSLEERLYEQYF. The CDR3 DNA follows: TGCGCCAGCAGCTTGGAAGAGCGGCTCTACGAGCAGTACTTC.

There are a few counts of this clonotype. The V and J genes are TRBV14 and TRBJ2-7, with a tentative D call TRBD2 (5 bases). Germline values: CDR1 SGHDN, CDR2 FVKESK. The CDR3 runs 16 residues. Trimming took 4 bases from V and 2 from J, leaving 18 bases between them. The CDR3 DNA sequence: TGTGCCAGCAGCCCCCCCAAGGGAGAGCGGACCTACGAGCAGTACTTC. Translation gives CASSPPKGERTYEQYF.

Only a few counts were recorded for this clonotype. The J gene is TRBJ1-5, the V gene TRBV7-2; no firm D call. This CDR3 is 15 amino acids long. V was shortened by 1 base and J by 0 bases, with 7 bases between the two germline ends. Germline loops: CDR1 SGHTA, CDR2 FQGNSA. The CDR3 loop reads CASSLVPGSNQPQHF. The DNA of the CDR3 is TGTGCCAGCAGCTTAGTTCCGGGTAGCAATCAGCCCCAGCATTTT.

This clonotype was recorded at least ten times. The rearrangement uses TRBV7-9 and TRBJ2-1; D is unresolved. The germline gives CDR1 SEHNR, CDR2 FQNEAQ (reference sequence). The CDR3 covers 13 residues. V was clipped by 3 bases and J by 5 bases, with 8 bases between them. The CDR3 nucleotides read TGTGCCAGCAGCTTCCCAGACCACAATGAGCAGTTCTTC. Translation gives CASSFPDHNEQFF.

The gene calls are TRBV6-6 and TRBJ2-1; 8 bases are a match to TRBD1. Trimming at V came to 7 bases and at J to 9 bases, leaving 8 bases not matched to a gene. Per the germline V gene, CDR1 is MNHNY and CDR2 is SVGAGI (reference sequence). The CDR3 has 13 residues. This chain's CDR3 is CASTLQGASEQFF. DNA of the CDR3: TGTGCCAGCACCCTTCAGGGGGCGAGTGAGCAGTTCTTC.

This clonotype was found many times. This chain joins TRBV18 and TRBJ1-2, with D unclear. This CDR3 region has 16 residues. Germline assignment: CDR1 KGHSH and CDR2 LQKENI. V lost 3 bases and J lost 6, with 20 bases in between. The CDR3 DNA follows: TGTGCCAGCTCACCCGAGGTCCTAGGGATAGGAGATGGCTACACCTTC. This codes for CASSPEVLGIGDGYTF.

This clonotype was seen more than once but under ten times. The rearrangement uses TRBV4-2 and TRBJ2-1, with D unresolved. The CDR3 loop spans 15 amino acids. The germline V and J ends were trimmed by 3 bases and 6 bases, with 15 bases remaining between them. CDR1 and CDR2 from the germline V gene are LGHNA and YNFKEQ. The CDR3 DNA reads as TGTGCCAGCAGCCAGGGCGAGCGCCCTCCCAATGAGCAGTTCTTC. Translating gives CASSQGERPPNEQFF.

This clonotype has just a few counts. V usage is TRBV30 and J usage is TRBJ2-7, with TRBD2 as a possible D gene (5 bases). V was trimmed by 6 bases and J by 3 bases, leaving 9 bases between them. The CDR3 extends over 11 amino acids. Per the germline V gene, CDR1 is GTSNPN and CDR2 is SVGIG (reference sequence). The CDR3 sequence is CACYGDYEQYF. CDR3 DNA sequence: TGTGCCTGTTACGGGGACTACGAGCAGTACTTC.

This clonotype was recorded a few times. The chain combines TRBV12-3 or TRBV12-4 with TRBJ2-1; D is perhaps TRBD2 (6 bases). There are 18 residues in the CDR3. V was clipped by 4 bases and J by 5 bases, with 24 bases between them. CDR3: CASSYLFGGTSPNNEQFF. CDR3 nucleotide sequence: TGTGCCAGCAGTTATCTCTTTGGAGGGACTTCACCGAACAATGAGCAGTTCTTC.

The table lists this clonotype with a few counts. CDR3 bases: TGTGCCACCAGCAGGCCTGGACAGGGAGAAGGAGGGGAGACCCAGTACTTC. Its translation: CATSRPGQGEGGETQYF. The V gene is TRBV15, the J gene TRBJ2-5, with 8 bases identical to TRBD1. The trim removed 3 bases at V and 5 bases at J, leaving 14 bases unmatched. The CDR3 covers 17 residues. CDR1 LNHNV and CDR2 YYDKDF come from the germline V gene (reference sequence).